This T cell receptor (beta chain) was captured by sequencing in a study of cytomegalovirus exposure and HLA in healthy donors. Some clones are missing from TCRdb's copy, which holds only in-frame ones; the method was immunoSEQ multiplex PCR. Counted here are approximately 120,000 clones, roughly 90% occurring once; the ten biggest clones make up approximately 2.1%. CDR1 is SGDLS, CDR2 YYNGEE, per germline. The CDR3 has 15 residues. After removal of 4 bases from V and 1 base from J, the junction contained 1 base not matched to a gene. The gene calls are TRBV9 and TRBJ2-1, with 11 bases aligning to TRBD2. The sequencing sample was made of PBMCs. This receptor was obtained from a woman younger than 35 in good health and CMV-seronegative. The CDR3 nucleotides are TGTGCCAGCAGCTCTAGCGGGGGGTCCTACAATGAGCAGTTCTTC. It encodes CASSSSGGSYNEQFF.